This TCR beta chain was sequenced in a study of blood T cell repertoires in COVID-19. Everyone who took part was about 18 to 90 years old, and they came from about two dozen US areas. Participants' reported clinical history set cohort assignment. Symptom resolution, clearance, or two negative PCRs marked donors in Cohort 3 as recovered. Original data processing: Counts of nucleated cells, estimated from reference gene primer amplification, were obtained. Some clones are missing from TCRdb's copy, which holds only in-frame ones; the method was immunoSEQ multiplex PCR. Clone size and the V and J calls come from that table; the DNA yielded D and trimming. The profile shows approximately 230,000 clones, 75% to 90% of them singletons. The CDR3 loop spans 11 amino acids. Germline CDR1 PRHDT, CDR2 FYEKMQ (reference sequence). Trimming cost V 8 bases and J 11 bases, with 15 bases left between them.

This receptor was identified in a woman in her 30s who had recovered from COVID-19. Sequencing was carried out using PBMCs or T cells enriched from blood (not recorded which). V gene TRBV13 combines with J gene TRBJ1-1; possible D gene TRBD1, 5 bases. DNA of the CDR3: TGTGCCAGCTCCGGGGGAGTTAAGGCTTTCTTT. Translating it yields CASSGGVKAFF.